Following are 23 T cell receptor beta chains from one sample sequenced in a study of shared clonotypes between healthy human individuals. Naivety among CD8 cells was defined by CD45RO negativity and positive CCR7 selection, thereby excluding terminally differentiated effector memory CD45RA+ cells. Profiling relied on immunoSEQ multiplex PCR, and the TCRdb table lists in-frame clones only, not all of them. The sample yields roughly 2,000,000 clones, about 95% seen once. The sample comprised naive CD8+ T cells sorted from blood. The source of these receptors is a man between 18 and 35 years old in good health.

V is TRBV25-1 and J is TRBJ2-7; no firm D call. The V gene lost 6 bases and the J gene lost 3 bases, with 18 bases spanning the gap. The CDR3 length is 15 residues. CDR1 and CDR2 (germline): MGHDK, SYGVNS. CDR3 residues: CASRDGPDGYYEQYF. The CDR3 DNA sequence: TGTGCCAGCAGGGACGGACCGGACGGATACTACGAGCAGTACTTC.

To note about this clone: The sample contains more than one DNA sequence encoding this CDR3. The chain has TRBV19 and TRBJ2-2; no reliable D call. The germline V gene has CDR1 LNHDA and CDR2 SQIVND (reference sequence). V gave up 5 bases and J gave up 5 bases, with 6 bases separating them. The CDR3 is 12 amino acids. The CDR3 coding sequence is TGTGCCAGTAGTTGGGGAACCGGGGAGCTGTTTTTT. Protein: CASSWGTGELFF.

The chain links TRBV25-1 to TRBJ2-5, with D possibly matching TRBD1 (6 bases). Germline V lookup: CDR1 MGHDK, CDR2 SYGVNS. CDR3 length: 14 residues. V was cut by 2 bases and J by 1 base, with 8 bases left in between. Here the CDR3 reads CASSERGTQETQYF. The CDR3 DNA follows: TGTGCCAGCAGTGAAAGGGGGACCCAAGAGACCCAGTACTTC.

The rearrangement links TRBV11-2 to TRBJ2-3; 7 positions agree with TRBD2. V dropped 5 bases and J dropped 4; count of bases not matched to a gene: 12. This CDR3 comprises 16 residues. In germline, CDR1 is SGHAT, CDR2 FQNNGV. CDR3 coding DNA: TGTGCCAGCAGCCCCCTAGGGACGGCGGGAGCAGATACGCAGTATTTT. The encoded protein is CASSPLGTAGADTQYF.

The genes are TRBV7-6 and TRBJ2-5; D is undetermined. The germline CDR1 and CDR2 sequences are SGHVS and FNYEAQ. V gave up 0 bases and J gave up 1 base, with 9 bases separating them. The CDR3 is 15 amino acids. The DNA for the CDR3 is TGTGCCAGCAGCTTAGCCACTGGGCCCCAAGAGACCCAGTACTTC. Translation gives CASSLATGPQETQYF.

This clone has only one observation. This sequence joins TRBV7-9 and TRBJ2-1, with TRBD2 matching over 10 bases. The germline gives CDR1 SEHNR, CDR2 FQNEAQ (reference sequence). Germline trimming cut 8 bases from V and 4 bases from J; bases unmatched to any gene: 11. CDR3 size: 16 residues. The CDR3 nucleotides read TGTGCCAGCGTCGCTAGCGGGGGTCTCGGTTACAATGAGCAGTTCTTC. Amino acids: CASVASGGLGYNEQFF.

This clone has at least ten counts. The chain uses TRBV29-1 and TRBJ2-2, with 8 bases aligning to TRBD2. The V gene end was trimmed by 6 bases and the J gene end by 7 bases; junction bases not matched to a gene: 10. Germline V gives CDR1 SQVTM, CDR2 ANQGSEA. The CDR3 extends over 14 amino acids. CDR3 sequence (DNA): TGCAGCGTGAGACCGGGACTAGTAGACGGGGAGCTGTTTTTT. This codes for CSVRPGLVDGELFF.

The gene calls are TRBV6-5 and TRBJ2-1, with D perhaps being TRBD1 or TRBD2 (5 bases each). Germline-derived CDR1 and CDR2 are MNHEY and SVGAGI. The CDR3 totals 14 residues. V lost 0 bases to trimming and J lost 8 bases, with 11 bases between them. The CDR3 loop reads CASSYSGTVYEQFF. Written as DNA, the CDR3 is TGTGCCAGCAGTTACTCTGGGACGGTTTATGAGCAGTTCTTC.

This clone was seen only once. Written as DNA, the CDR3 is TGCGCCAGCAGTGAAAGGGACTTCACAGATACGCAGTATTTT. It is translated as CASSERDFTDTQYF. V gene TRBV10-1 combines with J gene TRBJ2-3; TRBD2 might be the D (6 bases). With 3 bases removed from V and 2 bases from J, the gap between germline ends came to 9 bases. The germline CDR1 and CDR2 sequences are WNHNN and SYGVQD (reference sequence). This CDR3 is built from 14 residues.

The chain recombines TRBV10-2 with TRBJ2-1, with D unresolved. The CDR3 contains 12 residues. Germline V gene lookup returns CDR1 WSHSY and CDR2 SAAADI. With 0 bases removed from V and 10 bases from J, the gap between germline ends came to 7 bases. The DNA for the CDR3 is TGCGCCAGCAGTGAGTCTGGTTACGAGCAGTTCTTC. Protein: CASSESGYEQFF.

This clone appeared once. This chain uses TRBV7-9 with TRBJ1-4; D is possibly TRBD1 (5 bases). V was shortened by 0 bases and J by 7 bases, with 15 bases between the two germline ends. Germline V gives CDR1 SEHNR, CDR2 FQNEAQ (reference sequence). The length of the CDR3 is 16 residues. The chain's CDR3 is CASSLAPGLGFEKLFF. In DNA, the CDR3 is TGTGCCAGCAGCTTAGCCCCGGGACTTGGGTTTGAAAAACTGTTTTTT.

The chain has TRBV6-5 and TRBJ1-1; weak D call: TRBD1 (5 bases). This CDR3 is 14 amino acids long. V gave up 6 bases and J gave up 4 bases, with 15 bases separating them. The V gene's germline CDR1 is MNHEY and CDR2 SVGAGI. The CDR3 coding sequence is TGTGCCAGCAGAGCCTCAGGGTCGGGCACTGAAGCTTTCTTT. This gives the protein CASRASGSGTEAFF.

V and J are TRBV5-6 and TRBJ2-7; D possibly corresponds to TRBD2 (6 bases). The germline gives CDR1 SGHDT, CDR2 YYEEEE. V dropped 3 bases and J dropped 3 bases, with 13 bases sitting between them. CDR3 length equals 14 residues. The CDR3 protein is CASSSPGLVYEQYF. CDR3 bases: TGTGCCAGCAGCTCCCCGGGACTGGTCTACGAGCAGTACTTC.

This chain links TRBV5-5 with TRBJ2-6, with D perhaps matching TRBD1 (6 bases). V gave up 5 bases and J gave up 0 bases, with 18 bases separating them. Germline V gene sequence: CDR1 SGHKS, CDR2 YYEKEE (reference sequence). This CDR3 contains 18 residues. Written as DNA, the CDR3 is TGTGCCAGCAGGTTTGATAGGACAGAACGCTCTGGGGCCAACGTCCTGACTTTC. Translating it yields CASRFDRTERSGANVLTF.

V gene TRBV5-1 combines with J gene TRBJ2-7, with D unresolved. CDR1 is SGHRS, CDR2 YFSETQ, per germline. Trimming took off 0 bases at V and 3 bases at J, with 19 bases between the two ends. The CDR3 has 17 amino acids. The chain's CDR3 is CASSLGRHRLGDYEQYF. The CDR3 region has the DNA TGCGCCAGCAGCTTGGGCAGGCACCGACTGGGCGACTACGAGCAGTACTTC.

V is TRBV7-9 and J is TRBJ2-5, with D possibly TRBD2 on 5 matching bases. V was cut by 2 bases and J by 1 base, with 11 bases left in between. The germline gives CDR1 SEHNR, CDR2 FQNEAQ (reference sequence). CDR3 length: 15 amino acids. CDR3 loop: CASSLIPSSQETQYF. Here the CDR3 DNA reads TGTGCCAGCAGCTTAATACCTAGCTCCCAAGAGACCCAGTACTTC.

The chain couples TRBV27 to TRBJ2-3; the match to TRBD1 covers 8 bases. V dropped 8 bases and J dropped 5; count of bases not matched to a gene: 9. Germline CDR1 is MNHEY and CDR2 is SMNVEV (reference sequence). This CDR3 spans 14 amino acids. The CDR3 is CASGLRTGQDTQYF. The CDR3 DNA reads as TGTGCCAGCGGCCTCAGGACAGGGCAAGATACGCAGTATTTT.

The chain couples TRBV11-1 to TRBJ2-7; a possible D gene is TRBD1 (6 bases). Trimming took off 5 bases at V and 4 bases at J, with 15 bases between the two ends. Germline V CDR1 and CDR2: SGHAT, FQDESV (reference sequence). This CDR3 has 14 amino acids. The CDR3 region is CASSEDSVAYEQYF. The CDR3 coding sequence is TGTGCCAGCAGCGAGGACAGTGTTGCGTACGAGCAGTACTTC.

This chain joins TRBV5-8 and TRBJ1-5; D uncertain. Trimming removed 3 bases from V and 0 bases from J, with 10 bases in between. The CDR3 is 15 amino acids. Looked up from germline, CDR1 is SGHTS and CDR2 is YDEGEE. CDR3 sequence: CASSWRGDSNQPQHF. CDR3 in DNA: TGTGCCAGCAGCTGGCGTGGGGATAGCAATCAGCCCCAGCATTTT.

This clone was detected only once. The chain carries TRBV7-8 and TRBJ2-7, with a weak D call TRBD2 (5 bases). The V and J ends lost 1 base and 2 bases respectively, with 12 bases between them. Germline CDR1 SGHVS, CDR2 FQNEAQ. This CDR3 is built from 15 residues. CDR3 DNA sequence: TGTGCCAGCAGCTTAGATGCGGGTCCTACCTACGAGCAGTACTTC. As protein: CASSLDAGPTYEQYF.

The rearrangement links TRBV6-1 to TRBJ2-6, with a weak D call TRBD1 (5 bases). From germline, CDR1 is MNHNS and CDR2 SASEGT. V lost 5 bases to trimming and J lost 3 bases, with 11 bases between them. This CDR3 is built from 15 residues. The CDR3 sequence is CASSQTGVGANVLTF. The CDR3 nucleotides read TGTGCCAGCAGTCAAACAGGTGTTGGGGCCAACGTCCTGACTTTC.

The J gene is TRBJ2-7, the V gene TRBV27, with 9 positions matching TRBD1. The length of the CDR3 is 16 residues. The V segment lost 5 bases and the J segment 3 bases; nucleotides outside the gene matches: 11. Germline lookup yields CDR1 MNHEY and CDR2 SMNVEV (reference sequence). The CDR3 loop is CASSPDDRGILYEQYF. In nucleotides, the CDR3 is TGTGCCAGCAGTCCAGATGACAGGGGGATACTCTACGAGCAGTACTTC.

The rearrangement links TRBV6-6 to TRBJ2-7; 8 bases match TRBD1. CDR1 and CDR2 (germline): MNHNY, SVGAGI (reference sequence). The trim removed 2 bases at V and 3 bases at J, leaving 6 bases unmatched. The CDR3 is 15 amino acids. This CDR3 is CASSYQGQGVYEQYF. CDR3 nucleotides: TGTGCCAGCAGTTACCAAGGACAGGGAGTCTACGAGCAGTACTTC.